This TCR beta chain was captured in a study of T-cell reconstitution after alpha-beta-depleted transplantation in children. The authors prepared the TCRbeta library with unique molecular identifiers. TCRdb re-analysed the PCR reads in MiXCR, keeping a single row per CDR3 protein. The sample contains about 540,000 distinct CDR3 sequences, 18% of which appear only once. The germline V gene encodes CDR1 LNHDA and CDR2 SQIVND (reference sequence). Between the trimmed V and J ends, which lost 3 bases and 5 bases, there was a span of 14 bases. This CDR3 spans 14 amino acids. The rearrangement links TRBV19 to TRBJ2-7, with D maybe TRBD2 (6 bases). The clonotype originates from a human donor who donated a stem cell graft to a child with acute lymphoblastic leukemia. The material sequenced was PBMCs from the stem cell graft donor, taken from the stem cell graft. CDR3 amino acids: CASSIDGGRDEQYF. The CDR3 bases are TGTGCCAGTAGTATCGACGGGGGTCGGGACGAGCAGTACTTC.